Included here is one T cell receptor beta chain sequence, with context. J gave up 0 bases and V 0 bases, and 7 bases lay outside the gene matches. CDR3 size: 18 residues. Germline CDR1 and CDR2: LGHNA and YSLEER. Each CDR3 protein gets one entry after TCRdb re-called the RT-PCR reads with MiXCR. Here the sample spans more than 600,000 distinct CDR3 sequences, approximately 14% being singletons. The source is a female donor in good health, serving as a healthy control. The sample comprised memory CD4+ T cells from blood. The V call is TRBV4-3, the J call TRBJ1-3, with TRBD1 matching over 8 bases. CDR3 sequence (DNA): TGCGCCAGCAGCCAAGAGCACAGGGGGTCGATCTCTGGAAACACCATATATTTT. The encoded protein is CASSQEHRGSISGNTIYF.